This T cell receptor (beta chain) is drawn from a study of cytomegalovirus exposure and HLA in healthy donors (dated by TCRdb to between 2016 and 2019). Background for the entire study: According to a later analysis, the roughly 120 validation repertoires were produced on the same platform as the roughly 700 repertoires of the first cohort. The aim of the study was to test whether cataloging public T cell receptors could identify signatures of past pathogen exposure. A separate validation cohort of 100 to 150 different subjects was used in addition to the roughly 670-subject first cohort. To predict cytomegalovirus infection status, the study brought together high-throughput TCR immunosequencing, statistical association of individual TCRs with disease status, and machine learning.

Concerning this clone: The target of this receptor is not known. The sample holds no much larger clone one base away, and base qualities are not on file.

On the study overall, not on this receptor specifically: In both the original and validation cohorts, the classifier was reported to diagnose cytomegalovirus status with high specificity and sensitivity. In vitro tests confirmed that three of the cytomegalovirus-associated TCR beta chains recognize cytomegalovirus antigens. The validation cohort had no HLA typing available for a later analysis, so co-occurrence within that cohort was assessed over all 120 or so repertoires. According to the authors, the approach could potentially be generalized to other disease states and immunological phenotypes. Across donors, most TCR sequences were observed very rarely, whereas some public TCRs were present in many individuals. A total of about 150 TCR beta chains were listed by the study as associated with cytomegalovirus. In a later analysis, TCRs clustered in the first cohort were found to also tend to co-occur in the 130 or so validation repertoires, with about 94% of cluster scores above 0.

The library was obtained by the immunoSEQ multiplex PCR assay. The paper's processing steps were these. A statistical classification framework was built for diagnosing cytomegalovirus status from the catalog of TCR beta chain sequences. TCRdb limited this immuneACCESS table to in-frame rearrangements with V and J called. A share of clones is missing; checked studies link under half to unresolved V genes, and the rest is unexplained. The D gene and trimming were derived from the DNA, and the V and J assignments and clone size from that table. The table for this sample lists 250,000 or so clones; less than 90% of them were counted only once. Together, the top ten hold around 12% of the sample. The donors belonged to the validation cohort of around 110 subjects, which was separate from the approximately 700-subject first cohort. The source of this sequence is a man between 18 and 35 years old in good health and CMV-seropositive. The sequencing sample was made of PBMCs.

The nucleotide sequence is TGTGCCAGCAGCTTTGGAGGAGATAGGAAATTTGATGAGCAGTACTTC. This sequence encodes CASSFGGDRKFDEQYF. Rearrangement joined TRBV11-1 to TRBJ2-7; possibly the D gene is TRBD2, per 5 matching bases. CDR1 SGHAT and CDR2 FQDESV were looked up in the germline V gene (reference sequence). V was cut back by 3 bases and J by 7 bases, leaving a gap of 22 bases between them. From its cysteine to its phenylalanine, the CDR3 spans 16 amino acids. The sequence is cut down to CDR3 DNA, 48 bases in frame from base 1.